This T cell receptor (beta chain) was profiled in a study of blood T cell repertoires in COVID-19. Data came from immunoSEQ multiplex PCR; TCRdb stores just in-frame clones and leaves some out. The table lists about 370,000 clones, 80% to 90% of them singletons. V shed 3 bases, J shed 2 bases, and the junction held 3 bases outside the gene matches. This CDR3 is built from 14 residues. CDR1 is ENHRY, CDR2 SYGVKD, per germline. This chain uses TRBV10-3 with TRBJ2-5; 7 bases agree with TRBD1. The sample comprised PBMCs or T cells enriched from blood (not recorded which). The sequence was collected from a man aged 18-30 years who had recovered from COVID-19. Here the CDR3 DNA reads TGTGCCATCAGTGACTCGGACAGGCAAGAGACCCAGTACTTC. This encodes CAISDSDRQETQYF.